Presented here are 27 T cell receptor beta chains from one specimen sequenced in a study of PD-1 blockade in classical Hodgkin lymphoma (dated by TCRdb to the early 2020s). Libraries were built with the immunoSEQ multiplex PCR assay. The clones in this table, taken by TCRdb from immuneACCESS, are in-frame only. Not every clone is retained; where verified, under half of the shortfall comes from an unresolved V gene, and the cause of the rest is unknown. Within this sample are about 41,000 clones, with more than 70% of them counted one time only. The ten largest account for 20% to 25% of the sample. The time point label corresponds to: cycle 1 day 1 (C1D1), immediately before nivolumab initiation. Every trial patient had relapsed after autologous stem cell transplantation, and cohorts A, B and C differed in prior brentuximab vedotin exposure. The source was peripheral blood mononuclear cells (PBMCs), collected at baseline. The source is a human donor with classical Hodgkin lymphoma.

V usage is TRBV6-5 and J usage is TRBJ1-5; tentative D call: TRBD1 (6 bases). The length of the CDR3 is 15 residues. Germline V gives CDR1 MNHEY, CDR2 SVGAGI. Trimming cost V 6 bases and J 11 bases, with 23 bases left between them. The CDR3 sequence: CASRRTVEGGGAQHF. CDR3 sequence (DNA): TGTGCCAGCAGACGGACAGTCGAAGGAGGAGGGGCCCAGCATTTT.

J is TRBJ2-3 and V is TRBV5-8, with 8 bases lining up with TRBD1. The germline V gene has CDR1 SGHTS and CDR2 YDEGEE. This CDR3 is 16 amino acids long. V was clipped by 6 bases and J by 0 bases; unmatched bases: 9. CDR3 DNA sequence: TGTGCCAGCAACCTCGGACAGGGCCCTAGCACAGATACGCAGTATTTT. It yields the protein CASNLGQGPSTDTQYF.

This clone has just a few counts. V and J are TRBV7-9 and TRBJ2-1; TRBD1 matches at 7 bases. CDR1 and CDR2 from the germline V gene are SEHNR and FQNEAQ (reference sequence). V dropped 8 bases and J dropped 2; count of bases not matched to a gene: 6. The CDR3 is 14 amino acids. CDR3 residues: CASGRQGPYNEQFF. Here the CDR3 DNA reads TGTGCCAGCGGAAGACAGGGACCCTACAATGAGCAGTTCTTC. Combining the CDR3 with reference TRBV7-9 and TRBJ2-1 gives the whole variable domain DTGVSQNPRHKITKRGQNVTFRCDPISEHNRLYWYRQTLGQGPEFLTYFQNEAQLEKSRLLSDRFSAERPKGSFSTLEIQRTEQGDSAMYLCASGRQGPYNEQFFGPGTRLTVL.

This clone occurred a few times. The chain joins TRBV9 to TRBJ1-1, with a weak D call TRBD1 (6 bases). The CDR3 runs to 13 residues. V was clipped by 0 bases and J by 4 bases, with 7 bases between them. Germline CDR1 is SGDLS and CDR2 is YYNGEE. The DNA for the CDR3 is TGTGCCAGCAGCGTAGCGGGGGCCACTGAAGCTTTCTTT. Its protein is CASSVAGATEAFF.

This sequence joins TRBV5-1 and TRBJ2-2, with D hard to call. Germline V gene data show CDR1 as SGHRS and CDR2 as YFSETQ. Trimming left V 1 base short and J 5 bases short, with 12 bases between. There are 15 residues in the CDR3. This CDR3 is CASSLNFINTGELFF. The CDR3 DNA follows: TGCGCCAGCAGCTTGAATTTCATTAATACCGGGGAGCTGTTTTTT.

The genes are TRBV6-6 and TRBJ2-3; D unclear. The CDR3 loop spans 12 amino acids. V lost 4 bases, J lost 0 bases, and 2 bases lay in between. Germline V gives CDR1 MNHNY, CDR2 SVGAGI (reference sequence). The CDR3 spells CASSFSTDTQYF. The CDR3 bases are TGTGCCAGCAGTTTTAGCACAGATACGCAGTATTTT.

V and J are TRBV19 and TRBJ2-2; D ambiguous. Trimming removed 3 bases from V and 7 bases from J, with 9 bases in between. The CDR3 loop spans 13 amino acids. Germline V CDR1 and CDR2: LNHDA, SQIVND (reference sequence). The CDR3 protein is CASSIMLGGELFF. The CDR3 DNA follows: TGTGCCAGTAGTATTATGTTGGGCGGGGAGCTGTTTTTT.

The chain carries TRBV18 and TRBJ1-1; D is undetermined. This CDR3 has 16 residues. CDR1 is KGHSH, CDR2 LQKENI, per germline. The V and J ends lost 3 bases and 5 bases respectively, with 19 bases between them. The CDR3 DNA follows: TGTGCCAGCTCACCCCAAGCTGACACCTCGGGGACTGAAGCTTTCTTT. Its translation: CASSPQADTSGTEAFF.

This chain connects TRBV28 to TRBJ1-1; D may be TRBD1 (5 bases). The CDR3 has 14 amino acids. Germline V gene lookup returns CDR1 MDHEN and CDR2 SYDVKM. V lost 5 bases and J lost 6, with 16 bases in between. The CDR3 sequence is CASSPRLSGAEAFF. For the CDR3, the DNA is TGTGCCAGCAGTCCCCGCCTATCGGGGGCTGAAGCTTTCTTT.

In DNA form, the CDR3 reads TGTGCCAGCAGATGGACAGGGGAAGGCAATCAGCCCCAGCATTTT. Residues: CASRWTGEGNQPQHF. The gene calls are TRBV6-5 and TRBJ1-5; 9 bases map to TRBD1. CDR1 and CDR2 (germline): MNHEY, SVGAGI. V lost 6 bases and J lost 2; bases outside the gene matches: 5. This CDR3 comprises 15 residues.

The rearrangement links TRBV5-4 to TRBJ2-7, with 8 bases aligning to TRBD1. V trimming: 4 bases; J trimming: 4 bases; junction bases outside the gene matches: 10. The CDR3 is 15 residues long. CDR1 SGHNT and CDR2 YYREEE come from the germline V gene (reference sequence). CDR3 in amino acids: CASSGAGTGLYEQYF. The CDR3 nucleotides read TGTGCCAGCAGCGGGGCCGGGACAGGTTTATACGAGCAGTACTTC.

The genes are TRBV7-3 and TRBJ2-5; D is ambiguous. Germline assignment: CDR1 SGHTA and CDR2 FQGTGA. This CDR3 region has 15 residues. With 3 bases removed from V and 4 bases from J, the gap between germline ends came to 15 bases. This chain's CDR3 is CASSFVAGPGETQYF. CDR3 DNA sequence: TGTGCCAGCAGCTTTGTGGCCGGTCCGGGAGAGACCCAGTACTTC.

The chain joins TRBV11-2 to TRBJ1-2; D might be TRBD1 (6 bases). V lost 4 bases, J lost 4 bases, and 19 bases lay in between. Germline CDR1 is SGHAT and CDR2 is FQNNGV. The CDR3 extends over 16 amino acids. CDR3 bases: TGTGCCAGCAGCTCGGGGGGCCCACCCCTAGGCTATGGCTACACCTTC. It yields the protein CASSSGGPPLGYGYTF.

The J gene is TRBJ2-7, the V gene TRBV30; D remains ambiguous. Per germline, CDR1 GTSNPN and CDR2 SVGIG (reference sequence). V lost 2 bases and J lost 1, with 3 bases in between. This CDR3 region has 11 residues. The CDR3 loop reads CAWSFSYEQYF. For the CDR3, the DNA is TGTGCCTGGAGTTTTTCCTACGAGCAGTACTTC.

This clone showed up just a few times. The J gene is TRBJ2-5, the V gene TRBV10-3, with no clear D. The CDR3 length is 12 residues. V was clipped by 3 bases and J by 3 bases, with 5 bases between them. Looked up from germline, CDR1 is ENHRY and CDR2 is SYGVKD. The CDR3 DNA reads as TGTGCCATCAGTGAAAGGGAAGAGACCCAGTACTTC. Translating it yields CAISEREETQYF.

The CDR3 DNA reads TGTGCCAGCAGTCCCGGGACAGGGGATCAGCCCCAGCATTTT. Residues: CASSPGTGDQPQHF. The chain uses TRBV28 and TRBJ1-5, with 10 bases identical to TRBD1. Germline CDR1 is MDHEN and CDR2 is SYDVKM. The CDR3 has 14 amino acids. The V segment lost 5 bases and the J segment 5 bases; nucleotides outside the gene matches: 3.

The chain carries TRBV15 and TRBJ2-2; 11 positions match TRBD2. With 5 bases clipped from V and 5 bases from J, the junction kept 7 bases outside the gene matches. Germline-derived CDR1 and CDR2 are LNHNV and YYDKDF (reference sequence). This CDR3 is 16 amino acids long. CDR3 DNA sequence: TGTGCCACCAGCGGAACTAGCGGGAGTAGAACCGGGGAGCTGTTTTTT. It codes for CATSGTSGSRTGELFF.

The chain couples TRBV6-6 to TRBJ2-7; a possible D gene is TRBD2 (5 bases). The CDR3 totals 14 residues. Germline-derived CDR1 and CDR2 are MNHNY and SVGAGI (reference sequence). V lost 4 bases to trimming and J lost 2 bases, with 12 bases between them. The CDR3: CASSSPAGAYEQYF. CDR3 nucleotides: TGTGCCAGCAGTTCCCCCGCCGGGGCCTACGAGCAGTACTTC.

The DNA for the CDR3 is TGTGCCAGCAGCCGGTTGGGCGGTACGCAGTATTTT. Protein: CASSRLGGTQYF. The chain is built from TRBV14 and TRBJ2-3; D is unresolved. The germline V gene has CDR1 SGHDN and CDR2 FVKESK. The CDR3 is 12 amino acids. V was pared by 4 bases and J by 8 bases, with 10 bases between. Full variable domain (missing parts from reference TRBV14 and TRBJ2-3): EAGVTQFPSHSVIEKGQTVTLRCDPISGHDNLYWYRRVMGKEIKFLLHFVKESKQDESGMPNNRFLAERTGGTYSTLKVQPAELEDSGVYFCASSRLGGTQYFGPGTRLTVL.

The chain carries TRBV27 and TRBJ2-7, with 7 bases matching TRBD1. This CDR3 spans 15 amino acids. Trimming at V came to 4 bases and at J to 4 bases, leaving 10 bases not matched to a gene. CDR1 and CDR2 (germline): MNHEY, SMNVEV (reference sequence). Here the CDR3 DNA reads TGTGCCAGCAGTTCCCCCCGGGACAGATTTTACGAGCAGTACTTC. It is translated as CASSSPRDRFYEQYF.

The chain uses TRBV6-5 and TRBJ2-3; the match to TRBD2 covers 9 bases. The trim removed 8 bases at V and 4 bases at J, leaving 10 bases unmatched. The germline V gene has CDR1 MNHEY and CDR2 SVGAGI. The CDR3 sequence is 15 residues long. CDR3 sequence (DNA): TGTGCCAGCTCAGACCTTAGCGGGAGCGCAGATACGCAGTATTTT. Its protein is CASSDLSGSADTQYF.

The V and J genes are TRBV19 and TRBJ2-2; 8 nucleotides match TRBD1. Per germline, CDR1 LNHDA and CDR2 SQIVND (reference sequence). CDR3 length: 16 amino acids. The J segment lost 0 bases and the V segment lost 7 bases, leaving 7 bases of the junction unmatched. The CDR3, as DNA: TGTGCCAGTACGAGGACAGGGCAAACGAACACCGGGGAGCTGTTTTTT. This translates into CASTRTGQTNTGELFF.

The chain has TRBV27 and TRBJ2-2; D is ambiguous. Germline V gene lookup returns CDR1 MNHEY and CDR2 SMNVEV (reference sequence). The V gene lost 6 bases and the J gene lost 1 base, with 6 bases spanning the gap. The CDR3 has 13 residues. The CDR3 spells CASRRVNTGELFF. CDR3 coding DNA: TGTGCCAGCAGACGCGTGAACACCGGGGAGCTGTTTTTT.

V gene TRBV6-6 combines with J gene TRBJ2-7; 9 nucleotides line up with TRBD1. The CDR3 contains 14 residues. The junction had 11 bases not matched to a gene; V was cut back by 10 bases and J by 4 bases. In germline, CDR1 is MNHNY, CDR2 SVGAGI (reference sequence). The CDR3 nucleotides are TGTGCCACCCGACTCGGACAGGGGCAATACGAGCAGTACTTC. Translated, it gives CATRLGQGQYEQYF.

This clone is medium-sized (0.01 to 0.1%) by share. V gene TRBV19 combines with J gene TRBJ2-7, with 11 bases fitting TRBD2. V was clipped by 5 bases and J by 3 bases; unmatched bases: 9. This CDR3 contains 16 residues. CDR1 is LNHDA, CDR2 SQIVND, per germline (reference sequence). In nucleotides, the CDR3 is TGTGCCAGTAGTCCGGGACTAGCGGAACCCATCTACGAGCAGTACTTC. It is translated as CASSPGLAEPIYEQYF.

There are a few counts of this clone. The V and J genes are TRBV7-9 and TRBJ2-7; 10 positions match TRBD2. This CDR3 is built from 15 residues. Per the germline V gene, CDR1 is SEHNR and CDR2 is FQNEAQ (reference sequence). The junction had 3 bases not matched to a gene; V was cut back by 0 bases and J by 4 bases. The CDR3 DNA follows: TGTGCCAGCAGCTTAGCAGGGACTAGCGATTACGAGCAGTACTTC. It encodes CASSLAGTSDYEQYF.

The chain is built from TRBV7-2 and TRBJ1-2; a weak D match, TRBD1 (5 bases). Trimming stripped 0 bases from V and 8 bases from J, with 13 bases between. Germline loops: CDR1 SGHTA, CDR2 FQGNSA. The CDR3 covers 14 residues. The CDR3 loop is CASSLAPEGQGYTF. The CDR3 coding sequence is TGTGCCAGCAGCTTAGCTCCTGAGGGGCAGGGCTACACCTTC.